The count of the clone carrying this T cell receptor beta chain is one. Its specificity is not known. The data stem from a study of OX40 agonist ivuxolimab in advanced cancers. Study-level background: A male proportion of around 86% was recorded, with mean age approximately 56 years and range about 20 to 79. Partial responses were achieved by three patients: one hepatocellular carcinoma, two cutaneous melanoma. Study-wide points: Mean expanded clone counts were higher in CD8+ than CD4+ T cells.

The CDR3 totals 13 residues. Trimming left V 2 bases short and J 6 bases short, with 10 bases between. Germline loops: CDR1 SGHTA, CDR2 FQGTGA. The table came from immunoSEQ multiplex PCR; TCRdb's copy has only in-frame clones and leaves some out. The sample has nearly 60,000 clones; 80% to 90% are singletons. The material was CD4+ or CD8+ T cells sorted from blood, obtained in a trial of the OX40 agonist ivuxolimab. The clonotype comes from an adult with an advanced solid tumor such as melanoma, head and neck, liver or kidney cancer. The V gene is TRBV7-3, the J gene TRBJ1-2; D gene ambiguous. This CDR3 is CASSLGPWDGYTF. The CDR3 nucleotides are TGTGCCAGCAGCTTAGGCCCTTGGGATGGCTACACCTTC.